A selection of T cell receptor beta chains follows, all from one sample in a study of T cells after yellow fever vaccination. TCRdb re-called the 5' RACE reads with MiXCR, one entry per CDR3 protein. The table lists about 45,000 distinct CDR3 sequences, approximately 6.3% of them singletons. The input for sequencing was CD8+ T cells not binding an NS4B(214-222) dextramer, sorted from PBMCs, taken 45 days after the yellow fever booster vaccination. These receptors were obtained from a man in his thirties or forties who received the YFV17D yellow fever vaccine. The CDR3 runs from the conserved cysteine through the conserved F or W. The D gene is left open where the match is weak. Not all rows give a size; the values are once, few, many and, for expanded clones, a class.

v_call	clone_size	j_call	d_call	cdr3_aa
TRBV27	many	TRBJ2-7	TRBD2	CASSSRLADLYEQYF
TRBV20-1	many	TRBJ2-1	NA	CSASRSLSNEQFF
TRBV29-1	many	TRBJ2-1	NA	CSVNESNEQFF
TRBV7-9	many	TRBJ2-1	NA	CASSPAALTTREQFF
TRBV5-6	many	TRBJ2-3	TRBD2	CASSYSGSTDTQYF
TRBV6-2/TRBV6-3	many	TRBJ1-5	TRBD1	CASSTTGAGGQPQHF
TRBV9	many	TRBJ2-7	NA	CASSVEEDSYEQYF
TRBV4-1	many	TRBJ1-1	NA	CASSQDRALNTEAFF
TRBV12-3/TRBV12-4	many	TRBJ2-3	TRBD2	CASSLAPGLAEIFSTDTQYF
TRBV7-2	many	TRBJ2-3	NA	CASSPTRALTVTDTQYF
TRBV7-9	NA	TRBJ1-5	NA	CASSSVGSNQPQHF
TRBV5-5	NA	TRBJ2-1	TRBD2	CASSLNSGVEQFF
TRBV29-1	many	TRBJ2-1	TRBD1	CSVELAGGNEQFF
TRBV13	many	TRBJ2-2	TRBD1	CASSPEDRGAGELFF
TRBV14	many	TRBJ1-1	TRBD1	CASSQDLLGQGFWTEAFF
TRBV13	many	TRBJ2-5	TRBD2	CASSYAGTSGQETQYF
TRBV20-1	many	TRBJ2-1	NA	CSAKGLNYNEQFF
TRBV12-3/TRBV12-4	many	TRBJ2-3	NA	CASSLGDPAADTQYF
TRBV12-3/TRBV12-4	many	TRBJ2-1	NA	CASSLDWDNEQFF
TRBV4-2	many	TRBJ1-5	TRBD1	CASSQGTGGVQPQHF
TRBV4-3	many	TRBJ2-1	NA	CASSQDRTYNEQFF
TRBV14	many	TRBJ2-2	NA	CASGPLGGSGELFF
TRBV28	many	TRBJ2-1	NA	CASTNGTSINEQFF
TRBV4-3	many	TRBJ1-5	TRBD1	CASSQDWTGGNQPQHF
TRBV3-1	many	TRBJ2-7	TRBD1	CASSQDLEVGGIEQYF
TRBV15	many	TRBJ2-1	TRBD2	CATSRDERERSDEQFF
TRBV5-1	many	TRBJ2-7	NA	CASSLGDFGYEQYF
TRBV7-2	many	TRBJ2-7	NA	CASSLGVGEQYF
TRBV19	many	TRBJ2-1	NA	CASSIVGTYSYNEQFF
TRBV15	many	TRBJ2-1	TRBD1	CATSRDQTGVGNEQFF
TRBV4-2	many	TRBJ2-1	NA	CASSQEEGAAYNEQFF
TRBV6-5	many	TRBJ2-1	TRBD2	CASSHGGSPYNEQFF
TRBV7-6	few	TRBJ2-7	TRBD2	CASSLGLAGAVEQYF
TRBV25-1	NA	TRBJ2-5	TRBD2	CASRSGLAAETQYF